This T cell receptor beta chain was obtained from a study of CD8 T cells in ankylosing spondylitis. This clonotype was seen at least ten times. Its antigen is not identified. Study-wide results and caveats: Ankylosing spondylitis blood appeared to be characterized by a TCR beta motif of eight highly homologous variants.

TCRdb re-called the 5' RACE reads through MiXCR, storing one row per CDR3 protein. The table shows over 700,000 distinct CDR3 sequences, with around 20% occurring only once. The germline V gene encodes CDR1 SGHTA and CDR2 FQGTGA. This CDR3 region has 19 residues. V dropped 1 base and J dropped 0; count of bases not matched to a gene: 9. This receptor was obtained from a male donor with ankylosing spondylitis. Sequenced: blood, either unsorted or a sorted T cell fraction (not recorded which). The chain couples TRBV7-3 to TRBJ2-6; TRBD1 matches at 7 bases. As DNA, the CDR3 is TGTGCCAGCAGCTTAATCGGGACAGAATTTTTCTCTGGGGCCAACGTCCTGACTTTC. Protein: CASSLIGTEFFSGANVLTF.